The 23 T cell receptor beta chains listed next were all sequenced from one sample in a study of blood T cell repertoires in COVID-19. Clones were read by immunoSEQ multiplex PCR, and TCRdb kept only the in-frame ones, dropping some. This sample has around 130,000 clones, with almost 85% found just once. The sequenced sample was PBMCs or T cells enriched from blood (not recorded which). These receptors all stem from a woman aged 45 to 65 with acute COVID-19.

The chain combines TRBV7-2 with TRBJ1-1; D gene ambiguous. CDR1 is SGHTA, CDR2 FQGNSA, per germline. The CDR3 has 13 residues. The V end was cut by 2 bases, the J end by 1 base, with 5 bases between. CDR3 protein: CASSLSSNTEAFF. CDR3 nucleotides: TGTGCCAGCAGCTTATCATCGAACACTGAAGCTTTCTTT.

V usage is TRBV5-4 and J usage is TRBJ1-2; 7 positions match TRBD1. The CDR3 has 15 residues. J gave up 1 base and V 0 bases, and 3 bases lay outside the gene matches. CDR1 and CDR2 (germline): SGHNT, YYREEE (reference sequence). CDR3 nucleotides: TGTGCCAGCAGCTTGGAACAGGGGTTTAACTATGGCTACACCTTC. The encoded protein is CASSLEQGFNYGYTF. The full variable domain, in which reference TRBV5-4 and TRBJ1-2 provide the parts outside the CDR3, is ETGVTQSPTHLIKTRGQQVTLRCSSQSGHNTVSWYQQALGQGPQFIFQYYREEENGRGNFPPRFSGLQFPNYSSELNVNALELDDSALYLCASSLEQGFNYGYTFGSGTRLTVV.

The CDR3 is CASSLVSGRSDTQYF. The CDR3 coding sequence is TGTGCCAGCAGCTTAGTAAGCGGGAGGTCAGATACGCAGTATTTT. The genes are TRBV7-9 and TRBJ2-3; TRBD2 agrees at 9 bases. CDR1 is SEHNR, CDR2 FQNEAQ, per germline (reference sequence). The V segment lost 1 base and the J segment 4 bases; nucleotides outside the gene matches: 3. The CDR3 contains 15 residues.

Here the CDR3 DNA reads TGTGCCAGCAGCTTAGGGTTCCGGGCGGGACAGCCCCAGCATTTT. Translating gives CASSLGFRAGQPQHF. The gene calls are TRBV7-2 and TRBJ1-5; D is unclear. This CDR3 is 15 amino acids long. Trimming removed 1 base from V and 7 bases from J, with 14 bases in between. CDR1 SGHTA and CDR2 FQGNSA come from the germline V gene.

The chain couples TRBV10-3 to TRBJ2-6; D is possibly TRBD1 (6 bases). The CDR3 has 18 amino acids. Looked up from germline, CDR1 is ENHRY and CDR2 is SYGVKD. The V end was cut by 6 bases, the J end by 0 bases, with 18 bases between. CDR3 DNA: TGTGCCATCAGGGGCCAAAGGACAGCTTACTCTGGGGCCAACGTCCTGACTTTC. Translation: CAIRGQRTAYSGANVLTF.

The chain has TRBV9 and TRBJ1-3, with a tentative D call TRBD1 (5 bases). Trimming left V 0 bases short and J 9 bases short, with 13 bases between. This CDR3 is 14 amino acids long. Germline V gene data show CDR1 as SGDLS and CDR2 as YYNGEE. DNA for the CDR3: TGTGCCAGCAGCGTAGAACTGGGGGGTGGCACCATATATTTT. Encoded protein: CASSVELGGGTIYF. The full variable domain, rest sourced from reference TRBV9 and TRBJ1-3, is DSGVTQTPKHLITATGQRVTLRCSPRSGDLSVYWYQQSLDQGLQFLIQYYNGEERAKGNILERFSAQQFPDLHSELNLSSLELGDSALYFCASSVELGGGTIYFGEGSWLTVV.

This clone was counted between two and nine times. The chain has TRBV29-1 and TRBJ2-7; no firm D call. The CDR3 length is 10 residues. V shed 6 bases and J shed 6 bases, with 9 bases lying between them. Germline CDR1 SQVTM, CDR2 ANQGSEA. CDR3 nucleotides: TGCAGCGTAGCGATGGGCGAGCAGTACTTC. Amino acid sequence: CSVAMGEQYF.

The genes are TRBV5-1 and TRBJ1-1; D is uncertain. The CDR3 sequence is 14 residues long. Trimming cost V 0 bases and J 2 bases, with 8 bases left between them. The V gene's germline CDR1 is SGHRS and CDR2 YFSETQ. The CDR3 bases are TGCGCCAGCAGCTTGGCCTTGGGCAACACTGAAGCTTTCTTT. Encoded protein: CASSLALGNTEAFF.

V and J are TRBV19 and TRBJ2-3; a possible D gene is TRBD1 (6 bases). The germline gives CDR1 LNHDA, CDR2 SQIVND (reference sequence). There are 15 residues in the CDR3. Trimming pared 6 bases from V and 1 base from J, leaving 14 bases between. As DNA, the CDR3 is TGTGCCAGTAGATCCCTAGGGGGAGGCACAGATACGCAGTATTTT. Residues: CASRSLGGGTDTQYF.

The CDR3 region is CASASLAGRETQYF. CDR3 sequence (DNA): TGCGCCAGCGCGTCGCTAGCGGGAAGAGAGACCCAGTACTTC. The rearrangement joins TRBV5-1 to TRBJ2-5, with 9 bases that match TRBD2. This CDR3 is 14 amino acids long. The V and J ends lost 7 bases and 4 bases, in that order; junction bases with no gene match: 8. Germline V gives CDR1 SGHRS, CDR2 YFSETQ.

This chain connects TRBV19 to TRBJ1-1; possibly TRBD1 for D (5 bases). V was trimmed by 5 bases and J by 10 bases, leaving 11 bases between them. Germline CDR1 reads LNHDA; CDR2 reads SQIVND (reference sequence). The CDR3 spans 11 residues. The chain's CDR3 is CASSLQGGAFF. The CDR3 DNA sequence: TGTGCCAGTAGTTTGCAGGGTGGAGCTTTCTTT.

The V call is TRBV6-5, the J call TRBJ1-6; D is unresolved. The CDR3 loop spans 14 amino acids. With 3 bases removed from V and 7 bases from J, the gap between germline ends came to 10 bases. Germline lookup yields CDR1 MNHEY and CDR2 SVGAGI. DNA of the CDR3: TGTGCCAGCAGTTATGGGCAGTACAATTCACCCCTCCACTTT. It codes for CASSYGQYNSPLHF.

This chain joins TRBV2 and TRBJ2-2, with a possible D match to TRBD2 (7 bases). Trimming stripped 5 bases from V and 4 bases from J, with 14 bases between. Looked up from germline, CDR1 is SNHLY and CDR2 is FYNNEI. The CDR3 runs 15 residues. CDR3 amino acids: CASSRGGEGTGELFF. DNA for the CDR3: TGTGCCAGCAGTAGGGGGGGCGAAGGCACCGGGGAGCTGTTTTTT.

V gene TRBV5-1 combines with J gene TRBJ1-4, with D maybe TRBD1 (6 bases). Germline loops: CDR1 SGHRS, CDR2 YFSETQ. There are 15 residues in the CDR3. The germline V and J ends were trimmed by 4 bases and 4 bases, with 14 bases remaining between them. The DNA for the CDR3 is TGCGCCAGCAGCCTACGGACAGCTGTTAATGAAAAACTGTTTTTT. It specifies CASSLRTAVNEKLFF.

This sequence joins TRBV18 and TRBJ2-3; no clear D gene. V lost 3 bases and J lost 0, with 10 bases in between. CDR1 and CDR2 (germline): KGHSH, LQKENI. The CDR3 contains 15 residues. CDR3 bases: TGTGCCAGCTCACCCCCCTCCGGTAGCACAGATACGCAGTATTTT. It translates to CASSPPSGSTDTQYF.

This clone has more than one count but fewer than ten. The V gene is TRBV6-5, the J gene TRBJ1-2; 10 positions agree with TRBD1. From germline, CDR1 is MNHEY and CDR2 SVGAGI. Unmatched junction bases numbered 7, after V lost 8 bases and J lost 4 bases. The CDR3 totals 14 residues. CDR3 residues: CASGTGARGYGYTF. DNA for the CDR3: TGTGCCAGCGGGACAGGGGCGCGGGGCTATGGCTACACCTTC.

The chain is built from TRBV25-1 and TRBJ2-1, with a weak D call TRBD2 (6 bases). Trimming took 2 bases from V and 8 from J, leaving 19 bases between them. This CDR3 is 16 amino acids long. The germline gives CDR1 MGHDK, CDR2 SYGVNS. The CDR3 bases are TGTGCCAGCAGTGAACCCGACACGGGACTGGGGTATGAGCAGTTCTTC. This translates into CASSEPDTGLGYEQFF.

In its sample, this clone was seen once. V and J are TRBV2 and TRBJ2-5; unclear D gene. The CDR3 is 14 residues long. Germline CDR1 and CDR2: SNHLY and FYNNEI. The germline V and J ends were trimmed by 3 bases and 2 bases, with 10 bases remaining between them. The CDR3: CASSEQSVQETQYF. The CDR3 DNA sequence: TGTGCCAGCAGTGAGCAGTCAGTTCAAGAGACCCAGTACTTC.

The chain combines TRBV3-1 (or the pseudogene TRBV3-2) with TRBJ2-7, with D perhaps TRBD2 (6 bases). Trimming pared 1 base from V and 3 bases from J, leaving 22 bases between. The germline gives CDR1 LGHDT, CDR2 YNNKEL (reference sequence). The CDR3 sequence is 18 residues long. CDR3 nucleotide sequence: TGTGCCAGCAGCCAAGGTCAGGTGAGGGACTCACTCCTCTACGAGCAGTACTTC. It yields the protein CASSQGQVRDSLLYEQYF.

The J gene is TRBJ2-2, the V gene TRBV5-1, with 10 bases identical to TRBD2. The germline gives CDR1 SGHRS, CDR2 YFSETQ. The CDR3 is 17 residues long. J lost 3 bases, V lost 3 bases, and 8 bases had no gene match. The CDR3 nucleotides are TGCGCCAGCAGCTGGGGACTGCTAGCGGGAGACACCGGGGAGCTGTTTTTT. Residues: CASSWGLLAGDTGELFF.

The V call is TRBV27, the J call TRBJ1-6; D is undetermined. V was shortened by 6 bases and J by 0 bases, with 9 bases between the two germline ends. This CDR3 is built from 15 residues. Germline CDR1 MNHEY, CDR2 SMNVEV (reference sequence). CDR3: CASRSHSSYNSPLHF. CDR3 coding DNA: TGTGCCAGCAGGTCCCACAGCTCCTATAATTCACCCCTCCACTTT.

V and J are TRBV5-1 and TRBJ2-7; 12 bases match TRBD2. Germline values: CDR1 SGHRS, CDR2 YFSETQ. V lost 5 bases and J lost 0; bases outside the gene matches: 3. CDR3 length: 15 residues. The CDR3 protein is CASSPTSGSSYEQYF. CDR3 DNA sequence: TGCGCCAGCAGTCCGACTAGCGGGAGCTCCTACGAGCAGTACTTC.

This rearrangement joins TRBV7-2 to TRBJ2-3, with 7 bases aligning to TRBD1. Germline V gene lookup returns CDR1 SGHTA and CDR2 FQGNSA. This CDR3 comprises 14 residues. Trimming took 5 bases from V and 0 from J; bases not matched to a gene: 2. CDR3 DNA: TGTGCCAGCAGCCGGGACAGAAGCACAGATACGCAGTATTTT. Its protein product is CASSRDRSTDTQYF.